What follows describes a single T cell receptor beta chain. This receptor's antigen is unknown. Per-base quality was not reported, and no clone a single base away is much larger than it. CD8 naive samples were CD45RO-negative cells positively selected for CCR7, giving a CD45RA+CCR7+ population that excluded TemRA cells. The donors were healthy, HIV-negative adults who had no recently reported acute infections or vaccinations. All donors were Caucasian adults living in Nashville, Tennessee, USA. Blood was collected by leukapheresis, and PBMCs were isolated by Ficoll-Histopaque density gradient centrifugation and then cryopreserved in liquid nitrogen vapor phase. Purity and quantity of every magnetically sorted T cell population were checked by analytical flow cytometry. Genomic DNA was isolated from each sorted fraction and quantified by UV absorbance on a Nanodrop 2000c. The data belong to a study of shared clonotypes between healthy human individuals (dated by TCRdb to 2018 to 2020). Study-wide context: A few men and a couple of women, aged 18 to 49 years, made up the cohort. For each donor, CD4 naive and CD4 memory were each run on three plates, CD8 naive on two plates, and CD8 memory on one plate. Blood TCR repertoires of five healthy adults were deeply sequenced to estimate repertoire size and the extent of clonotype sharing between individuals. Libraries were prepared and TCR repertoires were sequenced by different laboratories using diverse techniques, in order to increase sequencing depth and limit assay-specific biases. Leukapheresis yielded between about 0.94 and 8.9 billion PBMCs per donor.

Taken from the germline V gene (reference sequence), the CDR1 and CDR2 loops are MNHEY and SMNVEV. The CDR3 measures 15 amino acids from cysteine to phenylalanine. Here the CDR3 DNA is all that survives: 45 bases in frame from base 1. At the junction V is shortened by 3 bases and J by 5 bases, with 16 bases in between. The paper as a whole reports these results and caveats: Sampling was limited to blood, and TCR repertoires in tissue likely differ from TCR repertoires in blood. When a handful of donors were compared, the shared fraction of clonotypes was about 5.2% for naive CD4, about 4% for naive CD8, roughly 2.3% for memory CD4, and around 0.37% for memory CD8. Pairwise subsampling indicated that sequencing depth was expected to affect the degree of clonotype sharing among donors. Naive subsets generally had larger estimated clonotype richness than memory subsets. Incomplete sequencing was indicated by rarefaction of sorted-subset datasets, despite the large sequencing depth. The genetic and exposure-history diversity represented was limited by the small number of donors. Higher generation probabilities were observed for clonotypes shared by all four sorted-subset donors than for non-shared clonotypes.

Using the deep immunoSEQ assay, TCR CDR3 regions were amplified from genomic DNA by multiplex PCR. Extracted genomic DNA from each cell subset was spread evenly across all wells of several immunoSEQ 96-well plates, with each plate serving as a replicate. Each replicate PCR for sorted subsets received roughly 0.2 ug genomic DNA, equal to roughly 29,000 T cell genomes. Purified libraries were measured with a Qubit 3.0 fluorometer, size-checked on a Bioanalyzer 2100, and measured again with the KAPA Library Quantification kit. Every immunoSEQ 96-well plate was sequenced on a separate single-read 150-cycle Illumina NextSeq 550 flow cell. Regarding the original processing steps: Because only junctional sequences without quality scores were contained in the immunoSEQ output, filtering matching that applied to full-length reads could not be performed. To assign V/J genes and CDR3, sequences were annotated using PyIR, a Python wrapper for IgBLAST v1.9, with IMGT germline references. Reads with weak V/J assignments (E-value above 1e-6), missing CDR3, stop codons, out-of-frame junctions, or ambiguous translated residues were removed. A V3J clonotype was defined by an identical inferred V gene, J gene, and CDR3 amino acid sequence. To compute the percentage overlap between repertoires, the number of shared unique clonotypes was divided by the size of the smaller repertoire. Three approaches were used to assess repertoire richness: RTK rarefaction, the Chao1 estimator, and Recon v2.1 estimates of unobserved clonotypes. OLGA was used to compute generation probabilities for all TCRbeta clonotypes that the gDNA method yielded from a few donors. This is the immuneACCESS table as TCRdb keeps it, with only in-frame sequences that have V and J called. A part of the clones is gone; compared with another copy, unresolved V genes explain less than half, and the rest is unexplained. V and J calls and clone size come straight from that table; D and trimming were deduced from the DNA. The sample includes some 2.1 million clones, with approximately 94% observed a single time. The ten largest clones represent around 1.1% of the sample.

The chain links TRBV27 with TRBJ2-5; D gene: possibly TRBD2, on 5 matching bases. Sequenced input: naive CD8+ T cells sorted from blood. The label giving this sample's cell subset or site can be read as: CD45RA+CCR7+. The source is a man younger than 35 in good health. The CDR3 protein: CASSLITPRGETQYF. The nucleotide sequence is TGTGCCAGCAGTTTGATTACCCCTCGAGGGGAGACCCAGTACTTC.